The 10 T cell receptor beta chains listed next were all sequenced from one sample in a study of cytomegalovirus exposure and HLA in healthy donors. PCR primers comprised 60 Vbeta and 13 Jbeta primers. Generated by immunoSEQ multiplex PCR, the TCRdb table keeps only in-frame clones and is missing some. The data contain roughly 70,000 clones, around 80% of them seen just once; the ten biggest clones take up 6% to 6.5%. Sequenced material: PBMCs. The receptors derive from a man in his forties or fifties in good health and CMV-seronegative.

This rearrangement joins TRBV10-1 to TRBJ2-7; the match to TRBD2 covers 8 bases. The CDR3 covers 15 residues. CDR1 and CDR2 from the germline V gene are WNHNN and SYGVQD (reference sequence). J was trimmed by 2 bases and V by 8 bases; bases with no gene match: 11. The CDR3 nucleotides are TGCGCCAGCCCTGTCGGGAGCGGGGGAGCCTACGAGCAGTACTTC. This gives the protein CASPVGSGGAYEQYF.

The sample holds a few counts of this clone. CDR3 loop: CASSGSSGGPSSYNEQFF. CDR3 DNA sequence: TGCGCCAGCAGCGGCTCTAGCGGGGGGCCCAGCTCCTACAATGAGCAGTTCTTC. The chain couples TRBV5-1 to TRBJ2-1; TRBD2 matches 11 bases. The CDR3 spans 18 residues. V trimming: 4 bases; J trimming: 0 bases; junction bases outside the gene matches: 9. Germline V gene sequence: CDR1 SGHRS, CDR2 YFSETQ.

CDR3 bases: TGTGCCAGCAGCTTAGATATCGCCTACGAGCAGTACTTC. It yields the protein CASSLDIAYEQYF. The V and J genes are TRBV11-2 and TRBJ2-7, with D uncertain. Per germline, CDR1 SGHAT and CDR2 FQNNGV. The CDR3 is 13 residues long. V shed 0 bases and J shed 2 bases, with 5 bases lying between them.

The genes are TRBV27 and TRBJ1-1; tentatively, D is TRBD1 (5 bases). The ends were cut back, 4 bases at V and 5 bases at J, with 17 bases in the middle. CDR1 MNHEY and CDR2 SMNVEV come from the germline V gene (reference sequence). The CDR3 length is 15 residues. This CDR3 reads CASSSQVGGDTEAFF. DNA for the CDR3: TGTGCCAGCAGTTCCCAGGTTGGGGGGGATACTGAAGCTTTCTTT.

The rearrangement links TRBV19 to TRBJ2-7; D is ambiguous. V gave up 0 bases and J gave up 2 bases, with 11 bases separating them. CDR1 is LNHDA, CDR2 SQIVND, per germline (reference sequence). The CDR3 loop spans 15 amino acids. CDR3 nucleotides: TGTGCCAGTAGTATAGATCGAAGAGATACCTACGAGCAGTACTTC. Protein sequence: CASSIDRRDTYEQYF.

This chain links TRBV11-2 with TRBJ2-7; unclear D gene. The length of the CDR3 is 13 residues. Per germline, CDR1 SGHAT and CDR2 FQNNGV. Trimming cost V 3 bases and J 4 bases, with 10 bases left between them. The CDR3 here is CASSFTERYEQYF. The CDR3 region has the DNA TGTGCCAGCAGCTTCACAGAACGATACGAGCAGTACTTC.

The chain has TRBV7-3 and TRBJ1-6, with D uncertain. The V gene lost 1 base and the J gene lost 10 bases, with 20 bases spanning the gap. This CDR3 region has 17 residues. The germline CDR1 and CDR2 sequences are SGHTA and FQGTGA. Written as DNA, the CDR3 is TGTGCCAGCAGCTTAAAAGGCCTCAGGCCTTCCTGGTCACCCCTCCACTTT. Translated, it gives CASSLKGLRPSWSPLHF.

The chain couples TRBV11-2 to TRBJ1-1; D not certain. This CDR3 has 12 amino acids. Germline assignment: CDR1 SGHAT and CDR2 FQNNGV. V was shortened by 4 bases and J by 6 bases, with 9 bases between the two germline ends. CDR3 region: CASSSLVPEAFF. As DNA, the CDR3 is TGTGCCAGCAGCTCACTGGTCCCTGAAGCTTTCTTT.

This clone has a handful of counts. The genes are TRBV6-5 and TRBJ1-2; D remains ambiguous. The CDR3 length is 14 residues. The germline CDR1 and CDR2 sequences are MNHEY and SVGAGI. Trimming removed 4 bases at V and 1 base at J, with 10 bases between. The CDR3 DNA follows: TGTGCCAGCAGTTCCCAGTTTGGTAACTATGGCTACACCTTC. Translation: CASSSQFGNYGYTF.

The chain's CDR3 is CAWNLAGASYEQYF. The DNA of the CDR3 is TGTGCCTGGAATCTAGCGGGAGCGAGCTACGAGCAGTACTTC. This chain links TRBV30 with TRBJ2-7, with 10 bases that match TRBD2. CDR1 and CDR2 from the germline V gene are GTSNPN and SVGIG (reference sequence). Trimming removed 4 bases from V and 3 bases from J; junction bases left unmatched: 6. CDR3 size: 14 residues. The full variable domain, completed using reference TRBV30 and TRBJ2-7, is SQTIHQWPATLVQPVGSPLSLECTVEGTSNPNLYWYRQAAGRGLQLLFYSVGIGQISSEVPQNLSASRPQDRQFILSSKKLLLSDSGFYLCAWNLAGASYEQYFGPGTRLTVT.